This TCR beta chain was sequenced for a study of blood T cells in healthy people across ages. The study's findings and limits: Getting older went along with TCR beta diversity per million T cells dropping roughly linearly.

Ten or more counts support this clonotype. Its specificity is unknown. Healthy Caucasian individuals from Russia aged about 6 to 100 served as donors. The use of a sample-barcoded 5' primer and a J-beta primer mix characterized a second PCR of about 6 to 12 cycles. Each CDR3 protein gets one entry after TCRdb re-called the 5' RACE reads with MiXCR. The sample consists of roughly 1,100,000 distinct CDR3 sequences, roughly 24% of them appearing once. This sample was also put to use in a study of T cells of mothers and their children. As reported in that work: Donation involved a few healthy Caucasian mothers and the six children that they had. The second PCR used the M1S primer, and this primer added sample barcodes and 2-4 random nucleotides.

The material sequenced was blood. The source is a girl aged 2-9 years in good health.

CDR3 sequence reads: CASSQGGTYEQYF. The CDR3 DNA reads TGCGCCAGCAGCCAAGGGGGCACCTACGAGCAGTACTTC. This sequence joins TRBV4-1 and TRBJ2-7, with D perhaps matching TRBD1 (5 bases). CDR3 length: 13 residues. Germline loops: CDR1 MGHRA, CDR2 YSYEKL. The V gene lost 1 base and the J gene lost 2 bases, with 6 bases spanning the gap.